Listed below are T cell receptor beta chains from one sample, sequenced in a study of blood T cell repertoires in COVID-19. Profiling relied on immunoSEQ multiplex PCR, and the TCRdb table lists in-frame clones only, not all of them. The sample records 250,000 to 300,000 clones, approximately 90% being singletons. Sample: PBMCs or T cells enriched from blood (not recorded which). The receptor set was obtained from a woman between 55 and 75 years old in a cohort exposed to, infected with or recovered from COVID-19 (not recorded which). CDR3s include the opening cysteine and the closing phenylalanine or tryptophan. D genes are given only for firm matches. The size of a clone is reported for some rows only, either as once, few or many, or as a class for expanded clones.

V gene	D gene	clone size	J gene	CDR3 DNA	CDR3 protein
TRBV27	-	-	TRBJ2-7	TGTGCCAGCACCCTCCGACAGGGAGGAGCGTCCTACGAGCAGTACTTC	CASTLRQGGASYEQYF
TRBV2	-	-	TRBJ1-5	TGTGCCAGCAGTGAATGGGGCACCAATCAGCCCCAGCATTTT	CASSEWGTNQPQHF
TRBV15	TRBD1	once	TRBJ1-1	TGTGCCACCAGCAGCGGGAACAGGGGTGGGGGCACTGAAGCTTTCTTT	CATSSGNRGGGTEAFF
TRBV7-2	TRBD1	-	TRBJ2-5	TGTGCCAGCAGCGCGAGGGGGCCGGAGACCCAGTACTTC	CASSARGPETQYF
TRBV19	TRBD1	-	TRBJ1-2	TGTGCCAGTAGTATAAGTCTTCGGCAGGGGGCGTTGGACTATGGCTACACCTTC	CASSISLRQGALDYGYTF
TRBV5-1	TRBD2	-	TRBJ2-2	TGCGCCAGCAGCTTAAAAGCGGGAGGCCACACCGGGGAGCTGTTTTTT	CASSLKAGGHTGELFF
TRBV2	TRBD1	-	TRBJ1-2	TGTGCCAGCAGTGCGACAGGGGGGGAAAACTATGGCTACACCTTC	CASSATGGENYGYTF
TRBV19	-	-	TRBJ2-5	TGTGCCAGTAGTATAGATAGGGGAGAGACCCAGTACTTC	CASSIDRGETQYF
TRBV11-2	-	once	TRBJ1-6	TGTGCCAGCAGCTTAGCGGCAGGGAAGAATTCACCCCTCCACTTT	CASSLAAGKNSPLHF
TRBV10-1	TRBD2	-	TRBJ2-7	TGCGCCAGCAGTGACGGTGGCGCGGGGGGCGCCGAGCAGTACTTC	CASSDGGAGGAEQYF
TRBV4-1	TRBD2	-	TRBJ2-1	TGCGCCAGCAGCGCCACTAGCGGTAGCTCCTACAATGAGCAGTTCTTC	CASSATSGSSYNEQFF
TRBV5-4	TRBD2	-	TRBJ2-7	TGTGCCAGCAGCGTACTAGCGGGAGGGCCTTACGAGCAGTACTTC	CASSVLAGGPYEQYF
TRBV19	TRBD2	-	TRBJ2-7	TGTGCCAGTAGCTATGGGACTAGCGGGATCTACGAGCAGTACTTC	CASSYGTSGIYEQYF
TRBV4-1	-	once	TRBJ1-6	TGCGCCAGCAGCCCTTCCCCGGGGAGGGATAATTCACCCCTCCACTTT	CASSPSPGRDNSPLHF
TRBV20-1	-	once	TRBJ2-3	TGCAGTGCTAGTAGGGGTTCTCATAGCACAGATACGCAGTATTTT	CSASRGSHSTDTQYF
TRBV3-1/TRBV3-2	-	-	TRBJ2-7	TGTGCCAGCAGCCAAGCTGGAGCTGGGTCCTACGAGCAGTACTTC	CASSQAGAGSYEQYF
TRBV12-3/TRBV12-4	-	-	TRBJ1-2	TGTGCCAGCAGCAGTAACTATGGCTACACCTTC	CASSSNYGYTF
TRBV7-2	-	once	TRBJ2-1	TGTGCCAGCAGCTCCCTCCGGGACAATGAGCAGTTCTTC	CASSSLRDNEQFF
TRBV7-2	-	-	TRBJ1-1	TGTGCCAGCAGCCCTCAGGTTTTTAACACTGAAGCTTTCTTT	CASSPQVFNTEAFF
TRBV30	-	-	TRBJ1-3	TGTGCCTGGAGTGTACGGGCGGGCTCTGGAAACACCATATATTTT	CAWSVRAGSGNTIYF
TRBV28	-	few	TRBJ1-1	TGTGCCAGCAGTTCTGACGGGGAGAACACTGAAGCTTTCTTT	CASSSDGENTEAFF
TRBV28	TRBD1	-	TRBJ2-7	TGTGCCAGCAGTGCACCGGGACAGAAAACCTACGAGCAGTACTTC	CASSAPGQKTYEQYF
TRBV30	TRBD1	-	TRBJ1-1	TGTGCCTGGACTGTTTCTCGGGACAGGGCCGGTAGTACGACTGAAGCTTTCTTT	CAWTVSRDRAGSTTEAFF
TRBV4-2	TRBD2	-	TRBJ2-7	TGTGCCAGCAGCCAAGAATACCTAGCGGAAATCCTATCCTACGAGCAGTACTTC	CASSQEYLAEILSYEQYF
TRBV2	TRBD1	once	TRBJ1-2	TGTGCCAGCAGTGATTCAGGGGGCCTAAGTGGCTACACCTTC	CASSDSGGLSGYTF
TRBV7-2	-	-	TRBJ2-5	TGTGCCAGCGGGAGGTACCAAGAGACCCAGTACTTC	CASGRYQETQYF
TRBV6-4	-	once	TRBJ2-1	TGTGCCAGCAGTGCTCGAGCTAGCGTATACAATGAGCAGTTCTTC	CASSARASVYNEQFF
TRBV6-4	-	-	TRBJ2-5	TGTGCCAGCAGTGACTCGAGTTTCGAGGGTCGAAGGCAAGAGACCCAGTACTTC	CASSDSSFEGRRQETQYF
TRBV2	TRBD2	-	TRBJ2-5	TGTGCCAGCAGTGAAAGTAAACTAGCGGGACTGGAGACCCAGTACTTC	CASSESKLAGLETQYF
TRBV6-5	TRBD1	-	TRBJ2-1	TGTGCCAGCAGAGCAGGGGGTGAGGGGACCAATGAGCAGTTCTTC	CASRAGGEGTNEQFF
TRBV7-8	-	-	TRBJ2-3	TGTGCCAGCAGCTTAGGGGCAGGGTGGGGAATTAGCACAGATACGCAGTATTTT	CASSLGAGWGISTDTQYF
TRBV6-5	-	-	TRBJ1-2	TGTGCCAGCAGGCGACAGGACCGCTACACCTTC	CASRRQDRYTF
TRBV5-1	-	once	TRBJ1-5	TGCGCCAGCAGCTTGGAAGGCGGTTCCAATCAGCCCCAGCATTTT	CASSLEGGSNQPQHF
TRBV29-1	-	-	TRBJ1-4	TGCAGCGTCGGTAATGAAAAACTGTTTTTT	CSVGNEKLFF
TRBV19	-	-	TRBJ2-7	TGTGCCAGTAGTGGGGGCACAGCACCCTCCTACGAGCAGTACTTC	CASSGGTAPSYEQYF
TRBV5-1	TRBD2	-	TRBJ2-7	TGCGCCAGCAGCTTGGATACGGGAGGAGCCTACGAGCAGTACTTC	CASSLDTGGAYEQYF
TRBV6-5	-	-	TRBJ2-5	TGTGCCAGCAGGACCCAAAGGAGGGAGTACTTC	CASRTQRREYF
TRBV7-9	-	-	TRBJ2-5	TGTGCCAGCAGCCCGGACAGCTTCCAAGAGACCCAGTACTTC	CASSPDSFQETQYF
TRBV6-6	-	-	TRBJ2-2	TGTGCCAGCAATAATCCAGGGCAGAACACCGGGGAGCTGTTTTTT	CASNNPGQNTGELFF
TRBV2	TRBD2	-	TRBJ2-7	TGTGCCGGGAGGGAAGAAGGGAGGTCCTACGAGCAGTACTTC	CAGREEGRSYEQYF
TRBV15	TRBD2	-	TRBJ2-7	TGTGCCACCAGCAGAGATCGCGGGAGTGGTCTCGAGCAGTACTTC	CATSRDRGSGLEQYF
TRBV4-3	TRBD2	-	TRBJ2-1	TGCGCCAGCAGCCAAGATGGAATGGCGGGAGGGGAGCAGTTCTTC	CASSQDGMAGGEQFF
TRBV28	TRBD1	-	TRBJ2-5	TGTGCCAGCAGTTTGAATCCCGGGACAGAAGAGACCCAGTACTTC	CASSLNPGTEETQYF